This is a list of T cell receptor beta chains from one sample in a study of shared clonotypes between healthy human individuals. Profiled with immunoSEQ multiplex PCR; TCRdb holds only in-frame clones, not every one. The repertoire has a few million clones, roughly 92% of them found once; the top ten carry more than 0.12%. Sample: naive CD4+ T cells sorted from blood. These receptors all come from a man between 18 and 29 years old in good health. The conserved cysteine and the conserved F or W are not part of the CDR3 here.

v_gene	CDR3aa
TRBV11-2	ASSFPSKRGDEQY
TRBV4-1	ASSQVRGRDNSPLH
TRBV7-2	ASSLRGQDTTEQY
TRBV27	ASSWDRNTEAF
TRBV10-1	ASSEIPTTGAKGDTQY
TRBV7-8	ASSPWDRGYEQY
TRBV9	ASSVDPDNYGYT
TRBV7-2	ASSLGQPTDTQY
TRBV9	ASSVAGSSYNSPLH
TRBV7-2	ASMGQAGPDTQY
TRBV7-2	ASSHLQGGDTQY
TRBV6-5	ASARGTGSSYEQY
TRBV18	ASSPPGRNEQF
TRBV27	ASSFKRDQPQH
TRBV28	ASSFPPANQPQH